Shown below are 14 T cell receptor beta chains from a single sample sequenced in a study of T cell repertoires in cytomegalovirus infection. TCRdb recomputed calls from the reads with MiXCR, one row per CDR3 protein. This repertoire shows 300,000 or so distinct CDR3 sequences, about 9.2% found once; its top ten account for around 2.5%. Sequenced: PBMCs. Receptors were obtained from a human donor in good health (CMV status not recorded). Some clones in this sample may be carry-over from other donors' samples.

There are many counts of this clonotype. V usage is TRBV24-1 and J usage is TRBJ2-1, with a possible D match to TRBD1 (6 bases). CDR3 size: 16 residues. Germline-derived CDR1 and CDR2 are KGHDR and SFDVKD. Trimming stripped 1 base from V and 6 bases from J, with 15 bases between. CDR3 in DNA: TGTGCCACCAGTGATTTTGGGCAGGGGTCAGCCAATGAGCAGTTCTTC. This encodes CATSDFGQGSANEQFF.

The sample holds many counts of this clonotype. The chain carries TRBV7-6 and TRBJ2-1; 10 nucleotides line up with TRBD1. Germline CDR1 is SGHVS and CDR2 is FNYEAQ. The V gene end was trimmed by 4 bases and the J gene end by 10 bases; junction bases not matched to a gene: 19. CDR3 length: 18 residues. CDR3 region: CASSSIRRDRGRPLEQFF. Here the CDR3 DNA reads TGTGCCAGCAGCTCCATTAGACGAGACAGGGGGCGACCCCTGGAGCAGTTCTTC.

This clonotype was counted only a few times. This sequence joins TRBV28 and TRBJ1-5; the D is unclear. Germline CDR1 is MDHEN and CDR2 is SYDVKM. Trimming shortened V by 3 bases and J by 6 bases, and 3 bases separated the two germline ends. CDR3 size: 11 residues. Here the CDR3 DNA reads TGTGCCAGCAGTTTTGGTCAGCCCCAGCATTTT. It translates to CASSFGQPQHF.

This clonotype was detected ten times or more. The rearrangement joins TRBV20-1 to TRBJ2-1, with TRBD1 matching over 7 bases. The CDR3 has 12 residues. CDR1 is DFQATT, CDR2 SNEGSKA, per germline (reference sequence). V lost 6 bases, J lost 7 bases, and 6 bases stayed unmatched. CDR3 bases: TGCAGTGCCCAGGGGGTAATAAATGAGCAGTTCTTC. Protein sequence: CSAQGVINEQFF.

Many counts were recorded for this clonotype. V is TRBV5-5 and J is TRBJ2-1; 11 positions match TRBD2. Trimming at V came to 4 bases and at J to 7 bases, leaving 7 bases not matched to a gene. This CDR3 is 15 amino acids long. Germline V gives CDR1 SGHKS, CDR2 YYEKEE (reference sequence). The CDR3 protein is CASSILAGVRNEQFF. The DNA of the CDR3 is TGTGCCAGCAGCATACTAGCGGGGGTCCGGAATGAGCAGTTCTTC.

This clonotype was recorded at least ten times. V gene TRBV7-8 combines with J gene TRBJ2-7; D gene unclear. V lost 5 bases and J lost 1, with 21 bases in between. Per germline, CDR1 SGHVS and CDR2 FQNEAQ. CDR3 length: 17 amino acids. The CDR3 protein is CASSQVVFKEQSYEQYF. Here the CDR3 DNA reads TGTGCCAGCAGCCAAGTCGTATTCAAGGAACAGTCCTACGAGCAGTACTTC.

On this clonotype: A much larger clonotype is one base distant, so this may be a read error. This chain links TRBV20-1 with TRBJ2-7, with a weak D call TRBD2 (6 bases). The CDR3 is 12 residues long. Germline CDR1 DFQATT, CDR2 SNEGSKA (reference sequence). CDR3 nucleotides: TGCAGTGCTAGAGACCGGGGGTACGAGCGGTACTTC. Residues: CSARDRGYERYF.

This clonotype was observed a few times. The chain uses TRBV7-9 and TRBJ2-3; D may match TRBD1 or TRBD2 (5 bases each). Trimming stripped 1 base from V and 11 bases from J, with 19 bases between. The V gene's germline CDR1 is SEHNR and CDR2 FQNEAQ (reference sequence). This CDR3 is 15 amino acids long. CDR3 region: CASSLGVRERERQYF. The CDR3 coding sequence is TGTGCCAGCAGCTTAGGAGTCAGGGAGCGTGAGCGGCAGTATTTT.

This clonotype was observed many times. V and J are TRBV6-6 and TRBJ2-1; 7 bases match TRBD1. Germline CDR1 reads MNHNY; CDR2 reads SVGAGI (reference sequence). The V and J ends lost 6 bases and 0 bases, in that order; junction bases with no gene match: 5. The CDR3 sequence is 15 residues long. The CDR3: CASSRDRSSYNEQFF. DNA of the CDR3: TGTGCCAGCAGCCGGGACAGAAGCTCCTACAATGAGCAGTTCTTC.

This clonotype came up many times. This chain connects TRBV14 to TRBJ2-1; D is unresolved. The CDR3 consists of 15 residues. Trimming stripped 4 bases from V and 6 bases from J, with 16 bases between. Germline assignment: CDR1 SGHDN and CDR2 FVKESK. CDR3 nucleotides: TGTGCCAGCAGCCCGCAGATGCAGTTTTCCAATGAGCAGTTCTTC. It translates to CASSPQMQFSNEQFF.

CDR3 protein: CASSLGDGGGNEQFF. CDR3 nucleotide sequence: TGTGCCAGCAGCTTGGGAGACGGGGGGGGGAATGAGCAGTTCTTC. J is TRBJ2-1 and V is TRBV11-3, with 8 bases aligning to TRBD2. Germline CDR1 and CDR2: SGHNT and YENEEA. The J segment lost 7 bases and the V segment lost 3 bases, leaving 8 bases of the junction unmatched. CDR3 length equals 15 residues.

This chain connects TRBV20-1 to TRBJ1-3, with 7 positions matching TRBD1. The germline V gene has CDR1 DFQATT and CDR2 SNEGSKA (reference sequence). V was clipped by 5 bases and J by 5 bases; unmatched bases: 6. CDR3 length equals 13 residues. In nucleotides, the CDR3 is TGCAGTGCTGGGGACAGCGCTAGAAACACCATATATTTT. This sequence encodes CSAGDSARNTIYF.

In this sample, this clonotype turned up many times. The chain recombines TRBV14 with TRBJ2-1; possible D gene TRBD2, 5 bases. The CDR3 runs to 16 residues. V was clipped by 3 bases and J by 2 bases, with 14 bases between them. Germline V gene sequence: CDR1 SGHDN, CDR2 FVKESK. CDR3 amino acids: CASSHLGLKTYNEQFF. DNA for the CDR3: TGTGCCAGCAGCCACTTAGGACTGAAAACCTACAATGAGCAGTTCTTC.

This clonotype was observed many times. The chain recombines TRBV7-2 with TRBJ2-3, with D possibly called TRBD1 or TRBD2 (6 bases each). The CDR3 covers 15 residues. CDR1 and CDR2 (germline): SGHTA, FQGNSA. V was clipped by 1 base and J by 2 bases, with 10 bases between them. The CDR3 region has the DNA TGTGCCAGCAGCTTAGATGGGGGGCCCACAGATACGCAGTATTTT. Translation gives CASSLDGGPTDTQYF.